Listed below are T cell receptor beta chains from one sample, sequenced in a study of multiple sclerosis patients with progressive multifocal leukoencephalopathy. This table comes from immunoSEQ multiplex PCR, and its TCRdb copy is limited to in-frame clones, with some not included. The data contain around 27,000 clones, 85% to 90% of them singletons. The sequenced sample was PBMCs, obtained from a patient treated with natalizumab. The receptors derive from a human donor with multiple sclerosis. CDR3s include the opening cysteine and the closing phenylalanine or tryptophan. D genes are given only for firm matches. Not all rows give a size; the values are once, few, many and, for expanded clones, a class.

- | TRBJ2-2 | TRBV11-2 | - | CASSLDPGPAGELFF | TGTGCCAGCAGCTTAGACCCGGGCCCTGCCGGGGAGCTGTTTTTT
TRBD1 | TRBJ2-5 | TRBV4-1 | once | CASSRMDREEETQYF | TGCGCCAGCAGCCGAATGGACAGGGAGGAAGAGACCCAGTACTTC
TRBD1 | TRBJ2-7 | TRBV10-3 | - | CAISREWGTATYEQYF | TGTGCCATCAGCCGTGAATGGGGGACAGCGACCTACGAGCAGTACTTC
TRBD2 | TRBJ2-1 | TRBV30 | - | CAWQGGGAYNEQFF | TGTGCCTGGCAAGGCGGGGGGGCCTACAATGAGCAGTTCTTC
- | TRBJ2-3 | TRBV6-5 | once | CASSYYARRRADTQYF | TGTGCCAGCAGTTACTACGCACGGAGGAGGGCAGATACGCAGTATTTT
TRBD1 | TRBJ1-1 | TRBV10-1 | - | CASSDSQGVGTEAFF | TGCGCCAGCAGTGATTCACAGGGGGTCGGCACTGAAGCTTTCTTT
TRBD1 | TRBJ2-7 | TRBV7-8 | - | CASSLSTGGYFYEQYF | TGTGCCAGCAGCTTATCGACAGGGGGCTACTTCTACGAGCAGTACTTC
TRBD2 | TRBJ2-7 | TRBV7-2 | once | CASSLGLASAYEQYF | TGTGCCAGCAGCTTAGGACTAGCGAGTGCCTACGAGCAGTACTTC
TRBD1 | TRBJ1-2 | TRBV10-3 | - | CAISVQGWDGYTF | TGTGCCATCAGTGTACAGGGGTGGGATGGCTACACCTTC
- | TRBJ2-7 | TRBV5-5 | - | CASSPAHGEQYF | TGTGCCAGCAGCCCCGCGCACGGCGAGCAGTACTTC
- | TRBJ1-3 | TRBV5-1 | - | CASSLAGSLGGNTIYF | TGCGCCAGCAGCTTGGCCGGTTCGCTTGGTGGAAACACCATATATTTT
TRBD1 | TRBJ1-2 | TRBV7-9 | - | CASSLAPGQGGYGYTF | TGTGCCAGCAGCTTAGCCCCCGGACAGGGAGGGTATGGCTACACCTTC
- | TRBJ1-5 | TRBV7-8 | once | CASSSGDQPQHF | TGTGCCAGCAGCTCAGGGGATCAGCCCCAGCATTTT
TRBD1 | TRBJ1-1 | TRBV6-6 | - | CASRYRGRNTEAFF | TGTGCCAGCAGATACAGGGGGCGGAACACTGAAGCTTTCTTT
TRBD1 | TRBJ1-1 | TRBV29-1 | - | CSVVPGGRAFF | TGCAGCGTGGTTCCAGGGGGTAGGGCTTTCTTT
- | TRBJ2-1 | TRBV7-6 | - | CASTLGGRSYNEQFF | TGTGCCAGCACCCTGGGGGGTAGGTCCTACAATGAGCAGTTCTTC
- | TRBJ2-2 | TRBV2 | - | CASSESLARTGELFF | TGTGCCAGCAGTGAATCCCTTGCAAGGACCGGGGAGCTGTTTTTT
- | TRBJ1-1 | TRBV2 | - | CASSGGVTEAFF | TGTGCCAGCAGTGGCGGGGTCACTGAAGCTTTCTTT
TRBD2 | TRBJ2-5 | TRBV27 | - | CASSKGGGAPFMNF | TGTGCCAGCAGTAAGGGCGGGGGGGCCCCTTTTATGAACTTC
- | TRBJ2-3 | TRBV5-4 | - | CASSLEQFTDTQYF | TGTGCCAGCAGCTTGGAACAGTTCACAGATACGCAGTATTTT